A selection of T cell receptor beta chains follows, all from one sample in a study of blood T cells in healthy people across ages. TCRdb reanalysed the 5' RACE reads using MiXCR and keeps one entry per CDR3 protein. The sample yields over 950,000 distinct CDR3 sequences, roughly 51% seen once. The sample taken for sequencing was blood. The origin of the receptors is a woman aged 55-69 years in good health. Each CDR3 is given without its conserved first and last residue. The order of the fields is CDR3 length, V gene, J gene, CDR3 protein.

>11|TRBV12-3/TRBV12-4|TRBJ2-2
ASSLTAAGELF
>14|TRBV7-9|TRBJ2-2
ASSPIRGSNTGELF
>11|TRBV7-9|TRBJ2-5
ASLKDREETQY
>12|TRBV12-3/TRBV12-4|TRBJ2-7
ASMVAGYSYEQY
>12|TRBV20-1|-
SAPDRGGGETQY
>14|TRBV20-1|TRBJ2-3
SASLARGGYTDTQY
>8|TRBV11-2|TRBJ2-7
ASGESEQY
>11|TRBV3-1|TRBJ1-2
ASSLGGVYGYT
>11|TRBV29-1|TRBJ2-7
SVAGTQEYEQY
>13|TRBV7-9|TRBJ2-7
ASSRTSGSNYEQY
>11|TRBV7-2|TRBJ2-7
ASSPQSGDRQY
>12|TRBV15|-
ATSSLAGAWIQF
>13|TRBV12-3/TRBV12-4|TRBJ2-3
ASSRTGRSTDTQY
>16|TRBV15|TRBJ2-1
ATSRDFGGRGLYNEQF
>13|TRBV20-1|-
SARSGKRRQETQF
>11|TRBV7-3|TRBJ2-7
ASGLALTYEQY
>12|TRBV4-1|-
ASSPRHRDYEQY
>12|TRBV13|TRBJ2-5
TSTYTQIGDEQY
>13|TRBV6-5|TRBJ2-2
ASSARDRGLGELF
>12|TRBV7-2|TRBJ2-1
ASSSQLKVNEQF
>11|TRBV7-2|TRBJ2-1
ASSGGPQNEQF
>14|TRBV6-6|TRBJ2-3
ASSYSDGGITGTQY
>12|TRBV11-2|TRBJ1-6
ASSSGTENSPLH
>13|TRBV15|TRBJ1-2
ATSRDPGTSYGYT
>17|TRBV4-1|TRBJ1-1
ASSPGNMRTGAMNTEAF
>13|TRBV7-2|TRBJ2-1
ASRGKAGGSGEQF
>13|TRBV18|TRBJ1-2
ASSPPGRLNYGYT
>12|TRBV27|TRBJ2-7
ASRLDRGWSEQY
>13|TRBV27|TRBJ1-6
ASSPRQGLGSPLH
>13|TRBV5-1|TRBJ2-3
ASSLDLRAVDTQY
>14|TRBV6-1|TRBJ2-4
ASRFRTGGPKNIQY
>14|TRBV20-1|TRBJ2-7
SARGAQGARSYEQY
>11|TRBV30|TRBJ2-7
AWSGGSTYEQY
>13|TRBV3-1|TRBJ1-2
ASRHYGRGLDGYT
>12|TRBV6-1|-
ASSPNRGQNEQY
>17|TRBV27|TRBJ2-4
ASRKRGQGAAVAKNIQY
>16|TRBV4-1|-
ASSGQGGSGRVTYEQY
>13|TRBV5-1|TRBJ1-5
TSSLDGIGNQPQH
>12|TRBV20-1|TRBJ2-7
SASDSGTTYEQY
>12|TRBV6-5|TRBJ2-7
ASSEAATSYEQY
>12|TRBV20-1|TRBJ2-7
SARETSGSYEQY
>11|TRBV12-3/TRBV12-4|-
ASNKQGPYEQY
>12|TRBV27|TRBJ1-2
ASSPTGAYYSYT